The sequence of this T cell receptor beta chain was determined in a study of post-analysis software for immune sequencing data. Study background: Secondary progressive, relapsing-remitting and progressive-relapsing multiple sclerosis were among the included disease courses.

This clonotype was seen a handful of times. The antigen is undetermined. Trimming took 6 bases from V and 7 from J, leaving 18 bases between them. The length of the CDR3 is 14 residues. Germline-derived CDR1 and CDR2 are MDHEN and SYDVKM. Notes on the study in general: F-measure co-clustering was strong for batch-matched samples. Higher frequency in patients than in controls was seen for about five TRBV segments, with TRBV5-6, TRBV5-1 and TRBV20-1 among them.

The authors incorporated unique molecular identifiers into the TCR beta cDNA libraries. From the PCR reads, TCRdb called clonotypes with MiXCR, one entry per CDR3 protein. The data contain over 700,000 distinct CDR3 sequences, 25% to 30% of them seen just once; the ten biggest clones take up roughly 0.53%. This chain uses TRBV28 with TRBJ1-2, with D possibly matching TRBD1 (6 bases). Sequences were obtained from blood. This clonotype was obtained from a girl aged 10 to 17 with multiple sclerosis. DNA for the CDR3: TGTGCCAGCAGCCTGGGTCGGGGGGCAGCTGGCTACACCTTC. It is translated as CASSLGRGAAGYTF.